The clone carrying this TCR beta chain is a singleton in its sample. Its specificity is unknown. This PCR relied on a set of 60 Vbeta primers and 13 Jbeta primers. Repertoires were generated with immunoSEQ multiplex PCR, while TCRdb's copy carries only in-frame clones and drops some. The sample lists about 160,000 clones, 81% seen once, with approximately 13% in the top ten. Looked up from germline, CDR1 is KGHSH and CDR2 is LQKENI. CDR3 length equals 15 residues. Trimming stripped 0 bases from V and 4 bases from J, with 12 bases between. These data originate in a study of cytomegalovirus exposure and HLA in healthy donors. Notes on the study in general: At a 0.05 false discovery rate, a later analysis found some 18,000 TCR beta sequences to be associated with HLA alleles. In a later analysis, HLA-associated TCR beta chains were more clonally expanded than equally common others. It was reportedly the case that the classifier diagnosed cytomegalovirus status with high specificity and sensitivity.

The receptor's source is a woman aged 45-59 years in good health and CMV-seronegative. Sample: PBMCs. The chain combines TRBV18 with TRBJ1-1; D is unclear. CDR3 sequence: CASSPPILGVTEAFF. The CDR3 DNA reads as TGTGCCAGCTCACCACCTATCCTCGGAGTCACTGAAGCTTTCTTT.